This T cell receptor (beta chain) derives from a study of blood T cell repertoires in COVID-19. Trimming took 4 bases from V and 5 from J, leaving 8 bases between them. Germline CDR1 reads GTSNPN; CDR2 reads SVGIG (reference sequence). The CDR3 totals 12 residues. The protocol was immunoSEQ multiplex PCR, while the TCRdb copy is restricted to in-frame clones and leaves out a portion. The sample includes around 99,000 clones, about four fifths of them seen just once. This TCR was sampled from a human donor in a cohort sampled during active COVID-19. The chain has TRBV30 and TRBJ1-4; D remains unclear. The specimen sequenced was peripheral blood. The CDR3 sequence is CAWTALNEKLFF. CDR3 coding DNA: TGTGCCTGGACAGCGTTAAATGAAAAACTGTTTTTT. The full variable domain, in which reference TRBV30 and TRBJ1-4 provide the parts outside the CDR3, is SQTIHQWPATLVQPVGSPLSLECTVEGTSNPNLYWYRQAAGRGLQLLFYSVGIGQISSEVPQNLSASRPQDRQFILSSKKLLLSDSGFYLCAWTALNEKLFFGSGTQLSVL.